The 4 T cell receptor beta chains below come from one sample, sequenced in a study of OX40 agonist ivuxolimab in advanced cancers. Some clones are missing from TCRdb's copy, which holds only in-frame ones; the method was immunoSEQ multiplex PCR. This table holds over 35,000 clones, more than 80% found once. Here the sequenced sample was CD4+ or CD8+ T cells sorted from blood, taken in a trial of the OX40 agonist ivuxolimab. All receptors come from an adult with an advanced solid tumor such as melanoma, head and neck, liver or kidney cancer.

This chain uses TRBV2 with TRBJ1-1; D is unresolved. The germline CDR1 and CDR2 sequences are SNHLY and FYNNEI. The CDR3 loop spans 13 amino acids. The ends were cut back, 8 bases at V and 0 bases at J, with 10 bases in the middle. CDR3 sequence (DNA): TGTGCCAGCGCGGAGGGCTTGAACACTGAAGCTTTCTTT. This gives the protein CASAEGLNTEAFF. Full variable domain (missing parts from reference TRBV2 and TRBJ1-1): EPEVTQTPSHQVTQMGQEVILRCVPISNHLYFYWYRQILGQKVEFLVSFYNNEISEKSEIFDDQFSVERPDGSNFTLKIRSTKLEDSAMYFCASAEGLNTEAFFGQGTRLTVV.

The chain has TRBV5-1 and TRBJ2-3; TRBD2 matches at 7 bases. CDR1 SGHRS and CDR2 YFSETQ come from the germline V gene. V shed 5 bases, J shed 2 bases, and the junction held 8 bases outside the gene matches. The CDR3 extends over 15 amino acids. CDR3 sequence reads: CASRVGAGVTDTQYF. CDR3 coding DNA: TGCGCCAGCAGGGTTGGGGCGGGGGTCACAGATACGCAGTATTTT.

V and J are TRBV6-5 and TRBJ2-3; tentative D call: TRBD1 (6 bases). Trimming left V 2 bases short and J 1 base short, with 10 bases between. Germline values: CDR1 MNHEY, CDR2 SVGAGI. The CDR3 contains 15 residues. As DNA, the CDR3 is TGTGCCAGCAGTTACGGGGGCTCCGGCACAGATACGCAGTATTTT. Its protein is CASSYGGSGTDTQYF.

The genes are TRBV5-1 and TRBJ2-5, with 7 bases aligning to TRBD1. The CDR3 has 15 amino acids. The germline gives CDR1 SGHRS, CDR2 YFSETQ. V trimming: 4 bases; J trimming: 3 bases; junction bases outside the gene matches: 9. Here the CDR3 reads CASSRIFTGEETQYF. The CDR3 DNA follows: TGCGCCAGCAGCCGGATATTCACAGGGGAAGAGACCCAGTACTTC.